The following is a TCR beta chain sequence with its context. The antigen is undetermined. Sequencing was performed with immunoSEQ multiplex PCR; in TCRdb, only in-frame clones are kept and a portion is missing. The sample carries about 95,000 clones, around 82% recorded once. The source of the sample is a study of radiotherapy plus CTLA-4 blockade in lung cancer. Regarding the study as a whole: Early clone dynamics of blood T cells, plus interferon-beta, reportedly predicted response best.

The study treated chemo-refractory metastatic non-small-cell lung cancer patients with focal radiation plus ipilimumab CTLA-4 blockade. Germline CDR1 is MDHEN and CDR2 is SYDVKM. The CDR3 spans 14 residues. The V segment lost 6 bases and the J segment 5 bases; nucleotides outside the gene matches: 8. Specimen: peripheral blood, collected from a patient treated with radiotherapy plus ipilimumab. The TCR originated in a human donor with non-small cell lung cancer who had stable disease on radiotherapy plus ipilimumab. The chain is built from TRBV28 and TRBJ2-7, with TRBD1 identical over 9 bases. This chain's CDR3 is CASSQTGGIDEQYF. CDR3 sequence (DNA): TGTGCCAGCAGCCAAACAGGGGGCATCGACGAGCAGTACTTC. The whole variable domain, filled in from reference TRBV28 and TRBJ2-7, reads DVKVTQSSRYLVKRTGEKVFLECVQDMDHENMFWYRQDPGLGLRLIYFSYDVKMKEKGDIPEGYSVSREKKERFSLILESASTNQTSMYLCASSQTGGIDEQYFGPGTRLTVT.